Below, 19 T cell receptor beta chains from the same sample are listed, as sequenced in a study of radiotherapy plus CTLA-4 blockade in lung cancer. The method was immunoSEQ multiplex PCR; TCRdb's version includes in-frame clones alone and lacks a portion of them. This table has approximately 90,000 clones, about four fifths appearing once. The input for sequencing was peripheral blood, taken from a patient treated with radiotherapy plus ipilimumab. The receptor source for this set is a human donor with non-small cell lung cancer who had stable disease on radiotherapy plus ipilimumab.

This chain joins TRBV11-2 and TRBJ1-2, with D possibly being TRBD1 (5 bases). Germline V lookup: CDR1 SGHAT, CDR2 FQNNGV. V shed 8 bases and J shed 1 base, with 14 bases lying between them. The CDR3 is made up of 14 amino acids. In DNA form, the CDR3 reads TGTGCCAGCCCTGGGGGATCCGATAACTATGGCTACACCTTC. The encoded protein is CASPGGSDNYGYTF. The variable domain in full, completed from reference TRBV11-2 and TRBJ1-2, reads EAGVAQSPRYKIIEKRQSVAFWCNPISGHATLYWYQQILGQGPKLLIQFQNNGVVDDSQLPKDRFSAERLKGVDSTLKIQPAKLEDSAVYLCASPGGSDNYGYTFGSGTRLTVV.

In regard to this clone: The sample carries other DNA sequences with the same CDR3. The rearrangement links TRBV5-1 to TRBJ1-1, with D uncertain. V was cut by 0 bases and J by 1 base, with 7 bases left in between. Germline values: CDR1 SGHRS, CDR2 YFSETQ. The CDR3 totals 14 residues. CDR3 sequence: CASSLVAGNTEAFF. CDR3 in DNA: TGCGCCAGCAGCTTGGTCGCAGGGAACACTGAAGCTTTCTTT. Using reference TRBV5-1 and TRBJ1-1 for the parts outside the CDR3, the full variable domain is KAGVTQTPRYLIKTRGQQVTLSCSPISGHRSVSWYQQTPGQGLQFLFEYFSETQRNKGNFPGRFSGRQFSNSRSEMNVSTLELGDSALYLCASSLVAGNTEAFFGQGTRLTVV.

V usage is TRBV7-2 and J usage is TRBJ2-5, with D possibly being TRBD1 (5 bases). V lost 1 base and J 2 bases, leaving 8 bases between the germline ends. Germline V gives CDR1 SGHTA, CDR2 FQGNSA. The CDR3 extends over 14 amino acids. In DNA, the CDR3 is TGTGCCAGCAGCTTAGTGAGACAGCAAGAGACCCAGTACTTC. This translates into CASSLVRQQETQYF.

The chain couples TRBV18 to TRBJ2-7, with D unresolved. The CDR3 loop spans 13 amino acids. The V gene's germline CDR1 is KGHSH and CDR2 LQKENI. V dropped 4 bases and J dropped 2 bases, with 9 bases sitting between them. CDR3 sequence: CASSRPPTYEQYF. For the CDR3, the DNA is TGTGCCAGCTCACGTCCACCAACCTACGAGCAGTACTTC.

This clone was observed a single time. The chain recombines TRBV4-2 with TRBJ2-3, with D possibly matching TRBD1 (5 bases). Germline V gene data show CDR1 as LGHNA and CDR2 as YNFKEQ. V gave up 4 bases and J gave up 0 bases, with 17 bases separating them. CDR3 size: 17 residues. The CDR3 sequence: CASSRSGATTSTDTQYF. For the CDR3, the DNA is TGTGCCAGCAGCCGAAGTGGGGCGACGACTAGCACAGATACGCAGTATTTT.

CDR3 coding DNA: TGTGCCAGCTCGCTTGGGTCAATGAGTTCCTACAATGAGCAGTTCTTC. This translates into CASSLGSMSSYNEQFF. V is TRBV18 and J is TRBJ2-1; no firm D call. CDR3 size: 16 residues. The germline V and J ends were trimmed by 6 bases and 1 base, with 16 bases remaining between them. Germline V lookup: CDR1 KGHSH, CDR2 LQKENI.

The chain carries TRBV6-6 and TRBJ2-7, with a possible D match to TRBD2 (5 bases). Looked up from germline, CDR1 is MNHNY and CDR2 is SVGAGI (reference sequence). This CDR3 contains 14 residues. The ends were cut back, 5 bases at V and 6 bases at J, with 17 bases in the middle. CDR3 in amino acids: CASSEFSGKGEQYF. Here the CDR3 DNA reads TGTGCCAGCAGTGAGTTCAGCGGAAAGGGCGAGCAGTACTTC.

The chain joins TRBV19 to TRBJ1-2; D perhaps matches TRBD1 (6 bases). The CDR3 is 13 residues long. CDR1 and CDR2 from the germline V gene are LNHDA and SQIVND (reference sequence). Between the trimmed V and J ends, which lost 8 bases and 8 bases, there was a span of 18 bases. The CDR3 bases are TGTGCCAGTCTACAAACAGGGAATGGAGGCTACACCTTC. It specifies CASLQTGNGGYTF. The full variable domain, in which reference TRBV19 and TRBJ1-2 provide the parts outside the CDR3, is DGGITQSPKYLFRKEGQNVTLSCEQNLNHDAMYWYRQDPGQGLRLIYYSQIVNDFQKGDIAEGYSVSREKKESFPLTVTSAQKNPTAFYLCASLQTGNGGYTFGSGTRLTVV.

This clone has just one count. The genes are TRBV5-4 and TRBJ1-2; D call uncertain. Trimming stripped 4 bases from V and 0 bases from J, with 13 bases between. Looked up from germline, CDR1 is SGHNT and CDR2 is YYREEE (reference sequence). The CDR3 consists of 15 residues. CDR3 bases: TGTGCCAGCAGCCCTAAAGTGACGGCTAACTATGGCTACACCTTC. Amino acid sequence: CASSPKVTANYGYTF.

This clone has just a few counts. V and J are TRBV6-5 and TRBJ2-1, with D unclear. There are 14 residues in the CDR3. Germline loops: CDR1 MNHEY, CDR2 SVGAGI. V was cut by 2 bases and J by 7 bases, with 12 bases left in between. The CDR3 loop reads CASSYDFLGNEQFF. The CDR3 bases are TGTGCCAGCAGTTACGATTTTCTGGGGAATGAGCAGTTCTTC.

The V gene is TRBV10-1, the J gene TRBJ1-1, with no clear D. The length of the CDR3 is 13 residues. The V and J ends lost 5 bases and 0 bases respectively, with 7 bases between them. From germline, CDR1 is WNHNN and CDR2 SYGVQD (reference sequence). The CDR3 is CASSRNLNTEAFF. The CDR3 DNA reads TGCGCCAGCAGTCGGAATCTGAACACTGAAGCTTTCTTT.

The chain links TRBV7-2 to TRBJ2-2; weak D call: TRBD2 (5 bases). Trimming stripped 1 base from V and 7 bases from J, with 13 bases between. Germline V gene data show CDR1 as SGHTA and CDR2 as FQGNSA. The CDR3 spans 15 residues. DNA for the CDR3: TGTGCCAGCAGCTTAGATCCTAGTCGGGGCGGGGAGCTGTTTTTT. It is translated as CASSLDPSRGGELFF.

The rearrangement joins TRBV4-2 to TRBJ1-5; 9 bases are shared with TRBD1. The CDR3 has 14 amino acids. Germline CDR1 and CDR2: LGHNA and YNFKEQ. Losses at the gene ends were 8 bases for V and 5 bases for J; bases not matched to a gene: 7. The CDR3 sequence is CASGPGQGDQPQHF. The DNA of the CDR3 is TGTGCCAGCGGCCCGGGACAGGGTGATCAGCCCCAGCATTTT.

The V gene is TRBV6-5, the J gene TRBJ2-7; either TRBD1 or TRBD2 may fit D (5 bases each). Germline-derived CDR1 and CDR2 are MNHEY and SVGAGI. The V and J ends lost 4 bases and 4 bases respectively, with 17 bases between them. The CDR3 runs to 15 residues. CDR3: CASSFRDLGVYEQYF. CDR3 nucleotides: TGTGCCAGCAGTTTCCGGGACCTCGGGGTTTACGAGCAGTACTTC.

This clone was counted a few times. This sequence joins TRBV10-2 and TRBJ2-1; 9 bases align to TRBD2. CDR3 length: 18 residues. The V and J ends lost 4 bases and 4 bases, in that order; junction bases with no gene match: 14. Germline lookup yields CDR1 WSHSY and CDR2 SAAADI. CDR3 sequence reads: CASSVHGTAGGSYNEQFF. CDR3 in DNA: TGCGCCAGCAGTGTGCATGGGACAGCGGGAGGCTCGTACAATGAGCAGTTCTTC.

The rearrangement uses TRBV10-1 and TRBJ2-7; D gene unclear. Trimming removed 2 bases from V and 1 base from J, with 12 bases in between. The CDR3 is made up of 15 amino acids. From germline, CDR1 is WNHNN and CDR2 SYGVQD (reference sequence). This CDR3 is CASSEKAGLSYEQYF. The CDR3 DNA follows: TGCGCCAGCAGTGAGAAGGCAGGCCTTTCCTACGAGCAGTACTTC.

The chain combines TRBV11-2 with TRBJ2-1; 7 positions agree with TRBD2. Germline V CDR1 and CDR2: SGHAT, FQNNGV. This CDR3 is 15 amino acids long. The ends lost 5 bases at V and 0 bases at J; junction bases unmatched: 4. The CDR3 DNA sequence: TGTGCCAGCAGCCCCGGGAGGAGCTCCTACAATGAGCAGTTCTTC. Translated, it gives CASSPGRSSYNEQFF. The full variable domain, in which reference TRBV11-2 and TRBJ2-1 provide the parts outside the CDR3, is EAGVAQSPRYKIIEKRQSVAFWCNPISGHATLYWYQQILGQGPKLLIQFQNNGVVDDSQLPKDRFSAERLKGVDSTLKIQPAKLEDSAVYLCASSPGRSSYNEQFFGPGTRLTVL.

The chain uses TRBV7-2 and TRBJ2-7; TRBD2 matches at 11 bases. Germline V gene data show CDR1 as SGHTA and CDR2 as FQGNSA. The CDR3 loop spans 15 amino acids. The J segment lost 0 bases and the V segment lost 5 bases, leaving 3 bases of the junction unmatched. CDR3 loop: CASSRTSGSSYEQYF. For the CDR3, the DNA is TGTGCCAGCAGCCGAACTAGCGGGAGCTCCTACGAGCAGTACTTC.

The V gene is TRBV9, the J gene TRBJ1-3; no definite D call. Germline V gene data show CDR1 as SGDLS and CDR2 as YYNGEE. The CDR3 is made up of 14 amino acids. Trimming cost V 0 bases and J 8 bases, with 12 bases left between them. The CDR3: CASSVGRYRDTIYF. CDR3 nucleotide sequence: TGTGCCAGCAGCGTAGGCCGTTATCGGGACACCATATATTTT.